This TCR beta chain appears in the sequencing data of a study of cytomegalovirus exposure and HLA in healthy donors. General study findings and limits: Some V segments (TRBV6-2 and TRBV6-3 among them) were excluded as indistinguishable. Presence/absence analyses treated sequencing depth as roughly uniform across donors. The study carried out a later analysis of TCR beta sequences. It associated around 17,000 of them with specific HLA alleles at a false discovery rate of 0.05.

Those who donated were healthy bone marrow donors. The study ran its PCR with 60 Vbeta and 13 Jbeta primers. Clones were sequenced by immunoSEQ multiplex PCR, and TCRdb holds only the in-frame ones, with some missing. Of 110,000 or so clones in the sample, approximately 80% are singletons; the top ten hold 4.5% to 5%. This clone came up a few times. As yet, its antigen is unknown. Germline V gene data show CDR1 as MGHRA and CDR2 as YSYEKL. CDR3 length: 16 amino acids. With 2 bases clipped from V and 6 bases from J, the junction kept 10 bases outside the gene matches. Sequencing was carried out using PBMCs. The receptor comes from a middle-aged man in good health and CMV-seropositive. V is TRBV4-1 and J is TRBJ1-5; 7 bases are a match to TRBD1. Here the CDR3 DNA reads TGCGCCAGCAGCCAAAATTCGGACAGGTGGGGTCAGCCCCAGCATTTT. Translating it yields CASSQNSDRWGQPQHF.